The sequence of this T cell receptor (beta chain) was determined in a study of cytomegalovirus exposure and HLA in healthy donors. As concerns this clone: Its antigen remains unidentified.

A multiplex PCR was run with 60 Vbeta primers and 13 Jbeta primers. Repertoires were generated with immunoSEQ multiplex PCR, while TCRdb's copy carries only in-frame clones and drops some. The table records about 86,000 clones, approximately 70% of them present only once. This CDR3 spans 13 amino acids. V lost 7 bases and J 6 bases, leaving 12 bases between the germline ends. Germline V gene lookup returns CDR1 LNHDA and CDR2 SQIVND (reference sequence). Overall study findings and caveats: After further analysis at a later stage, around 17,000 TCR beta sequences were associated with HLA alleles at 0.05 false discovery rate.

Sequenced: PBMCs. V gene TRBV19 combines with J gene TRBJ2-2; perhaps TRBD1 as D (6 bases). The TCR originated in a man aged 55 to 70 in good health and CMV-seronegative. CDR3 in amino acids: CASTTGPAGELFF. In DNA form, the CDR3 reads TGTGCCAGTACTACAGGGCCCGCCGGGGAGCTGTTTTTT.